Included here is one TCR beta chain sequence, with context. Its antigen is undetermined. Germline V gene lookup returns CDR1 SGHDT and CDR2 YYEEEE. The CDR3 covers 14 residues. Trimming stripped 2 bases from V and 4 bases from J, with 12 bases between. The sample belongs to a study of cytomegalovirus exposure and HLA in healthy donors. Primers included in the PCR were 60 Vbeta and 13 Jbeta primers. Only in-frame clones appear in the TCRdb table, and some are missing; sequencing was by immunoSEQ multiplex PCR. The sample lists 130,000 to 150,000 clones, 80% to 85% occurring once. Notes on the study in general: In a later analysis, CMV-associated beta chains were mostly HLA-associated, it appeared.

This chain connects TRBV5-6 to TRBJ1-2, with D perhaps matching TRBD1 (5 bases). This receptor was obtained from a woman between 25 and 40 years old in good health and CMV-seronegative. The sample comprised PBMCs. CDR3 coding DNA: TGTGCCAGCAGCTTTAGGGGCGTCTCCTATGGCTACACCTTC. Translated, it gives CASSFRGVSYGYTF.